The entry below gives a single T cell receptor (beta chain) sequence along with its context. A fixed DNA input of about 350 ng was used per bulk PBMC sample. Assay: immunoSEQ multiplex PCR; the TCRdb copy retains only in-frame clones and omits some. The table shows 10,000 to 15,000 clones, with about 86% occurring only once. The record originates from a study of blood T cell dynamics during melanoma immunotherapy. Study context: First-line therapy was either pembrolizumab or nivolumab with ipilimumab for metastatic melanoma.

Time point meaning: pre-treatment baseline. The sample was blood, taken from a patient treated with checkpoint blockade. This clonotype originated in a human donor with melanoma.

The CDR3 is CASSQIPNSPLHF. CDR3 sequence (DNA): TGCGCCAGCAGCCAAATCCCTAATTCACCCCTCCACTTT. V is TRBV4-1 and J is TRBJ1-6; D ambiguous. V dropped 2 bases and J dropped 6 bases, with 5 bases sitting between them. Germline V gene sequence: CDR1 MGHRA, CDR2 YSYEKL. CDR3 length: 13 amino acids.